These 18 T cell receptor beta chains originate from one sample sequenced in a study of T-cell memory formation after mild COVID-19. TCRdb reanalysed the 5' RACE reads using MiXCR and keeps one entry per CDR3 protein. This table has approximately 580,000 distinct CDR3 sequences, about 20% appearing once. Sequences were obtained from PBMCs or a T cell subset sorted from them (not recorded which). The receptors derive from an adult woman who had mild COVID-19 (a few samples of this study predate the infection). Cell type and time point are not known.

The genes are TRBV20-1 and TRBJ1-1; D gene ambiguous. Trimming removed 5 bases from V and 0 bases from J, with 7 bases in between. This CDR3 is built from 12 residues. Germline CDR1 and CDR2: DFQATT and SNEGSKA (reference sequence). The CDR3 here is CSAAHLNTEAFF. The CDR3 DNA is TGCAGTGCTGCACACCTGAACACTGAAGCTTTCTTT.

The chain carries TRBV2 and TRBJ2-5; 8 nucleotides line up with TRBD2. The ends lost 8 bases at V and 5 bases at J; junction bases unmatched: 13. There are 15 residues in the CDR3. Germline values: CDR1 SNHLY, CDR2 FYNNEI. CDR3 coding DNA: TGTGCCAGCCACCGGGGACTAGGGGTGCGGGAGACCCAGTACTTC. The encoded protein is CASHRGLGVRETQYF. The variable domain in full, completed from reference TRBV2 and TRBJ2-5, reads EPEVTQTPSHQVTQMGQEVILRCVPISNHLYFYWYRQILGQKVEFLVSFYNNEISEKSEIFDDQFSVERPDGSNFTLKIRSTKLEDSAMYFCASHRGLGVRETQYFGPGTRLLVL.

Only a few counts were recorded for this clonotype. V and J are TRBV4-2 and TRBJ2-1; D gene ambiguous. This CDR3 region has 14 residues. Germline V lookup: CDR1 LGHNA, CDR2 YNFKEQ. V lost 1 base and J 5 bases, leaving 9 bases between the germline ends. In DNA, the CDR3 is TGTGCCAGCAGCCAAGGTGCGCCAGACAATGAGCAGTTCTTC. Its protein is CASSQGAPDNEQFF.

In its sample, this clonotype was seen a few times. V and J are TRBV5-4 and TRBJ2-6; TRBD1 is a possible D gene (6 bases). This CDR3 is 16 amino acids long. CDR1 and CDR2 from the germline V gene are SGHNT and YYREEE (reference sequence). V lost 1 base and J lost 2, with 10 bases in between. The CDR3 reads CASSLRAGAGANVLTF. DNA of the CDR3: TGTGCCAGCAGCTTGAGGGCAGGGGCTGGGGCCAACGTCCTGACTTTC.

This clonotype was recorded a few times. The chain joins TRBV19 to TRBJ2-1; D ambiguous. This CDR3 spans 12 amino acids. V gave up 0 bases and J gave up 15 bases, with 12 bases separating them. Germline V gene lookup returns CDR1 LNHDA and CDR2 SQIVND (reference sequence). The CDR3 region has the DNA TGTGCCAGTAGTATAGATGCCCAGGTACCGTTCTTC. Its translation: CASSIDAQVPFF.

This clonotype appeared many times. This chain links TRBV7-9 with TRBJ2-1; maybe TRBD2 (6 bases). V was shortened by 5 bases and J by 11 bases, with 13 bases between the two germline ends. The CDR3 runs 12 residues. CDR1 and CDR2 from the germline V gene are SEHNR and FQNEAQ (reference sequence). DNA for the CDR3: TGTGCCAGCAGCCTAGGAGGGATGAAGCAGTTCTTC. It is translated as CASSLGGMKQFF. Complete variable domain (other parts from reference TRBV7-9 and TRBJ2-1): DTGVSQNPRHKITKRGQNVTFRCDPISEHNRLYWYRQTLGQGPEFLTYFQNEAQLEKSRLLSDRFSAERPKGSFSTLEIQRTEQGDSAMYLCASSLGGMKQFFGPGTRLTVL.

The chain employs TRBV3-2 and TRBJ1-2; TRBD1, the table's D call, lacks a check against the DNA. TRBV3-2 is marked as a pseudogene. The CDR3 length is 17 residues. The CDR3, as DNA: TGTGCCAGCAGCCAACATACCCGACCGGGACAGGGGCATGGCTACACCTTC. Its translation is CASSQHTRPGQGHGYTF.

The chain combines TRBV12-3 or TRBV12-4 with TRBJ1-5; D uncertain. V was cut by 5 bases and J by 0 bases, with 14 bases left in between. The CDR3 length is 16 residues. The chain's CDR3 is CASSPSGSHSNQPQHF. CDR3 DNA sequence: TGTGCCAGCAGTCCATCGGGATCCCATAGCAATCAGCCCCAGCATTTT.

The gene calls are TRBV6-7 and TRBJ2-3; D unresolved. TRBV6-7 qualifies as an ORF whose function is uncertain. This CDR3 has 14 residues. The V end lost 8 bases, the J end lost 3 bases, and 15 bases lay between the germline ends. CDR3 sequence: CASPRTQRTDTQYF. CDR3 in DNA: TGTGCCAGCCCCCGCACCCAGAGAACAGATACGCAGTATTTT.

This chain uses TRBV24-1 with TRBJ2-3, with 14 nucleotides matching TRBD2. Losses at the gene ends were 9 bases for V and 1 base for J; bases not matched to a gene: 2. The CDR3 has 15 residues. Germline V gives CDR1 KGHDR, CDR2 SFDVKD. CDR3 region: CATGGLAGGTDTQYF. CDR3 DNA: TGTGCCACCGGGGGACTAGCGGGAGGCACAGATACGCAGTATTTT.

This clonotype was counted between two and nine times. Here the CDR3 DNA reads TGTGCCAGCAGCAAGGGGGTAGCGGGAGATCTCGAGCAGTACTTC. It is translated as CASSKGVAGDLEQYF. This sequence joins TRBV7-6 and TRBJ2-7, with 9 positions matching TRBD2. There are 15 residues in the CDR3. Germline V lookup: CDR1 SGHVS, CDR2 FNYEAQ. With 5 bases clipped from V and 6 bases from J, the junction kept 11 bases outside the gene matches. The variable domain in full, completed from reference TRBV7-6 and TRBJ2-7, reads GAGVSQSPRYKVTKRGQDVALRCDPISGHVSLYWYRQALGQGPEFLTYFNYEAQQDKSGLPNDRFSAERPEGSISTLTIQRTEQRDSAMYRCASSKGVAGDLEQYFGPGTRLTVT.

This clonotype was seen many times. V is TRBV6-6 and J is TRBJ2-1; 7 nucleotides match TRBD1. The trim removed 2 bases at V and 1 base at J, leaving 5 bases unmatched. CDR1 is MNHNY and CDR2 is SVGAGI in the germline V gene (reference sequence). This CDR3 is built from 16 residues. CDR3 residues: CASSYRTGLSYNEQFF. CDR3 bases: TGTGCCAGCAGTTACCGGACAGGATTATCCTACAATGAGCAGTTCTTC.

The genes are TRBV20-1 and TRBJ2-2, with D unclear. Trimming removed 3 bases from V and 1 base from J, with 9 bases in between. The CDR3 runs to 14 residues. Germline V gene sequence: CDR1 DFQATT, CDR2 SNEGSKA (reference sequence). CDR3 sequence (DNA): TGCAGTGCTAGGAGCCCGCGGAACACCGGGGAGCTGTTTTTT. Translation: CSARSPRNTGELFF.

V usage is TRBV20-1 and J usage is TRBJ2-4; D unclear. The V end was cut by 0 bases, the J end by 8 bases, with 17 bases between. CDR3 length: 15 residues. In germline, CDR1 is DFQATT, CDR2 SNEGSKA (reference sequence). The CDR3 reads CSARDEVSGRDIQYF. CDR3 DNA sequence: TGCAGTGCTAGAGATGAAGTTTCCGGTAGGGACATTCAGTACTTC.

In its sample, this clonotype was seen a few times. V is TRBV6-5 and J is TRBJ1-6, with 10 bases lining up with TRBD1. Trimming cost V 7 bases and J 4 bases; bases outside gene matches: 1. CDR1 and CDR2 from the germline V gene are MNHEY and SVGAGI. The CDR3 sequence is 14 residues long. This chain's CDR3 is CASKDRGYNSPLHF. The CDR3 bases are TGTGCCAGCAAGGACAGGGGGTATAATTCACCCCTCCACTTT.

The V gene is TRBV7-9, the J gene TRBJ1-1; no clear D. Germline V lookup: CDR1 SEHNR, CDR2 FQNEAQ (reference sequence). The V end was cut by 6 bases, the J end by 3 bases, with 14 bases between. CDR3 length equals 14 residues. The CDR3 sequence is CASSPGNLYTEAFF. CDR3 DNA: TGTGCCAGCAGTCCCGGTAATCTGTACACTGAAGCTTTCTTT.

The rearrangement joins TRBV29-1 to TRBJ2-5; the D is unclear. V dropped 7 bases and J dropped 5 bases, with 11 bases sitting between them. CDR3 size: 11 residues. Germline CDR1 and CDR2: SQVTM and ANQGSEA. CDR3 protein: CSAGQRETQYF. The CDR3 region has the DNA TGCAGCGCCGGGCAGAGGGAGACCCAGTACTTC. Based on the CDR3 plus reference TRBV29-1 and TRBJ2-5, the full variable domain is SAVISQKPSRDICQRGTSLTIQCQVDSQVTMMFWYRQQPGQSLTLIATANQGSEATYESGFVIDKFPISRPNLTFSTLTVSNMSPEDSSIYLCSAGQRETQYFGPGTRLLVL.

In its sample, this clonotype was seen many times. The chain joins TRBV6-2 or TRBV6-3 to TRBJ2-1; 7 positions agree with TRBD1. This CDR3 is built from 15 residues. Germline CDR1 is MNHEY and CDR2 is SVGEGT. V shed 0 bases, J shed 6 bases, and the junction held 5 bases outside the gene matches. CDR3 residues: CASSYSDAGGNEQFF. The CDR3 DNA reads TGTGCCAGCAGTTACTCGGATGCAGGGGGCAATGAGCAGTTCTTC.